This T cell receptor (beta chain) was identified during a study of CD8+ T cells in alopecia areata. Points on this clone: The antigen is unknown.

Notes on the study in general: Higher clonality than in normal scalp was seen in lesional scalp, especially alopecia totalis/universalis. The study found TCR sharing across patients less clear than in mice, possibly for HLA reasons.

The investigators collected lesional scalp punch biopsies and peripheral blood from alopecia areata patients. The CDR3 is 14 residues long. CDR1 is SGHTA, CDR2 FQGNSA, per germline. V was cut by 1 base and J by 4 bases, with 11 bases left in between. Extracted from the samples, RNA was reverse transcribed into cDNA to serve as the sequencing template. Sequencing used immunoSEQ multiplex PCR; TCRdb keeps in-frame clones, though not all of them. The table includes about 100,000 clones, approximately 50% detected once. The material sequenced was NKG2D-low CD8+ T cells sorted from blood. The sequence derives from a human donor with alopecia areata. The V call is TRBV7-2, the J call TRBJ2-7; D ambiguous. CDR3: CASSLGLGNYEQYF. CDR3 in DNA: TGTGCCAGCAGCTTAGGGCTAGGGAATTACGAGCAGTACTTC. The full variable domain, rest sourced from reference TRBV7-2 and TRBJ2-7, is GAGVSQSPSNKVTEKGKDVELRCDPISGHTALYWYRQSLGQGLEFLIYFQGNSAPDKSGLPSDRFSAERTGGSVSTLTIQRTQQEDSAVYLCASSLGLGNYEQYFGPGTRLTVT.